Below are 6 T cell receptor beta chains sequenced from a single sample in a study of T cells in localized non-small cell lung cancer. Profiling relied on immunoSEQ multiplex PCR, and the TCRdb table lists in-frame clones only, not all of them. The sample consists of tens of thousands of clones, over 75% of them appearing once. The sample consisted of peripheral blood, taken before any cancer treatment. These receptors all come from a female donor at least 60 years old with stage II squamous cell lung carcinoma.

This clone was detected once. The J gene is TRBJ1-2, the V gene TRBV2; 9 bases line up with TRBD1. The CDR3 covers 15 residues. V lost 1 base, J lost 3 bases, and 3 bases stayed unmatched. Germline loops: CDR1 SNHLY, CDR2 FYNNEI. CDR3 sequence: CASSEGTGVYYGYTF. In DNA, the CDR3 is TGTGCCAGCAGTGAAGGGACAGGGGTTTACTATGGCTACACCTTC.

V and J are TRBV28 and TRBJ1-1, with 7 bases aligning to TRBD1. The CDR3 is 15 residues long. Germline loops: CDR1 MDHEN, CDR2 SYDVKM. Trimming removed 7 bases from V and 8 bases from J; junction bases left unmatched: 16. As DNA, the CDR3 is TGTGCCAGCACCGGAAGGGGGCTGGAAGCCAAGGAAGCTTTCTTT. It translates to CASTGRGLEAKEAFF.

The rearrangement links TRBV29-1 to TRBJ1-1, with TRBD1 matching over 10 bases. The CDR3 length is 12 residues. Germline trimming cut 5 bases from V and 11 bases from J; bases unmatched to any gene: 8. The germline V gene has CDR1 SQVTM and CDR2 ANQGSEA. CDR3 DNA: TGCAGCGTTTCGGGACAGGGGAGAGAGGCTTTCTTT. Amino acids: CSVSGQGREAFF.

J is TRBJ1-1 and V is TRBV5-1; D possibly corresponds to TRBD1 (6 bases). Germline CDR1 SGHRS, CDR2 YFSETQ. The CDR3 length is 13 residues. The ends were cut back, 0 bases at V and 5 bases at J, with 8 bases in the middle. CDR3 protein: CASSLEGGTEAFF. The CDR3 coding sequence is TGCGCCAGCAGCTTGGAGGGGGGAACTGAAGCTTTCTTT.

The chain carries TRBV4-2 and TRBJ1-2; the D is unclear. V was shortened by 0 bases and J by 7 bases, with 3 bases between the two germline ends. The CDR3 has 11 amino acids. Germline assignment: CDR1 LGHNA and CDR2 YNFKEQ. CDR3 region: CASSQDSGYTF. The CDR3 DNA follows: TGTGCCAGCAGCCAAGATAGTGGCTACACCTTC.

The CDR3, as DNA: TGTGCCAGCAGCCCCCAGACAGGGGCCTATGGCTACACCTTC. It specifies CASSPQTGAYGYTF. The chain recombines TRBV7-9 with TRBJ1-2; 8 positions agree with TRBD1. V lost 5 bases, J lost 4 bases, and 6 bases stayed unmatched. Germline CDR1 and CDR2: SEHNR and FQNEAQ (reference sequence). There are 14 residues in the CDR3.